This T cell receptor (beta chain) was retrieved from a study of response to subunit inactivated influenza vaccine (dated 2018 in TCRdb). About the full investigation: The study used deep quantitative T cell receptor repertoire profiling to track responses to a trivalent subunit inactivated influenza vaccine.

Based on the germline V gene, the CDR1 and CDR2 sequences are MDHEN and SYDVKM. Cut back by 7 bases and 4 bases, the V and J ends lie 8 bases apart. The CDR3 holds 12 amino acids from the cysteine to the phenylalanine. Only the CDR3 region is kept as DNA, spanning 36 bases read in frame from base 1. As for this clonotype: Its antigen is not yet known. No per-base quality is available; no much larger clone lies one base away.

The library was produced with RT-PCR. This sample was sequenced with an Illumina HiSeq 2500. TCRdb cleaned the public reads at Q25 with fastp, built clones with MiXCR and kept in-frame beta chains. Each entry merges the rows of one CDR3 protein and shows their most common DNA and genes. In all, the sample holds about 610,000 distinct CDR3 sequences, and about 15% of those were seen once. The biggest ten clones account for approximately 10% of the sample. The paper's findings and limits, for the study overall: The authors suggested that each seasonal influenza vaccination may recruit only a limited number of new T cells.

This chain is built from TRBV28 and TRBJ2-1, and the D gene may be TRBD2, 6 bases matching. This clonotype originated in a man aged 50-59 years who received an inactivated influenza vaccine. Donor details come from another sample of the same person, matched by shared clones. This specimen was PBMCs from blood, taken about 12 days after vaccination. CDR3 loop: CASTAGYNEQFF. At the DNA level, the sequence is TGTGCCAGCACAGCGGGTTACAATGAGCAGTTCTTC. Supplemented by the reference TRBV28 and TRBJ2-1 proteins around the CDR3, the complete variable domain is DVKVTQSSRYLVKRTGEKVFLECVQDMDHENMFWYRQDPGLGLRLIYFSYDVKMKEKGDIPEGYSVSREKKERFSLILESASTNQTSMYLCASTAGYNEQFFGPGTRLTVL.